Listed here are 3 T cell receptor beta chains from one sample, sequenced in a study of T cells in Graves' hyperthyroidism and ophthalmopathy. Amplification yielded TCR beta CDR3 regions, with RNA transcripts as the source. HTBI primers were employed in a first-round RT-PCR of the TCR CDR3. TCRdb reanalysed the multiplex PCR reads using MiXCR and keeps one entry per CDR3 protein. This table has 540,000 or so distinct CDR3 sequences, 15% to 18% appearing once. Sequenced material: blood. The receptors originated from a woman aged 25 to 39 with Graves' hyperthyroidism.

This clonotype was seen only a few times. The chain couples TRBV28 to TRBJ2-7, with D perhaps TRBD2 (5 bases). The CDR3 sequence is 15 residues long. Deletions cut 8 bases from V and 0 bases from J, with 17 bases between. Germline V gene lookup returns CDR1 MDHEN and CDR2 SYDVKM. CDR3 sequence: CASGAPSGPSYEQYF. The CDR3 DNA follows: TGTGCCAGCGGAGCCCCGAGCGGCCCCTCCTACGAGCAGTACTTC.

This clonotype was seen more than once but under ten times. This chain connects TRBV10-3 to TRBJ2-3, with D unresolved. Trimming removed 2 bases from V and 5 bases from J, with 14 bases in between. Germline lookup yields CDR1 ENHRY and CDR2 SYGVKD. CDR3 length equals 15 residues. CDR3 sequence (DNA): TGTGCCATCAGTGAGGGAAGTAGTTCGGGAGATACGCAGTATTTT. Its protein product is CAISEGSSSGDTQYF.

V is TRBV4-3 and J is TRBJ1-3, with TRBD1 as a possible D gene (5 bases). This CDR3 is 17 amino acids long. CDR1 and CDR2 (germline): LGHNA, YSLEER. Trimming removed 1 base from V and 0 bases from J, with 13 bases in between. The CDR3 sequence: CASSQVGKDSSGNTIYF. The CDR3 DNA is TGCGCCAGCAGCCAAGTTGGGAAAGACAGCTCTGGAAACACCATATATTTT.